This T cell receptor (beta chain) was documented in a study of technical replicates of blood from a few donors. Clones were sequenced by immunoSEQ multiplex PCR, and TCRdb holds only the in-frame ones, with some missing. There are around 76,000 clones in the sample; roughly 92% occur only once, and around 0.41% lies in the top ten. Trimming at V came to 4 bases and at J to 4 bases, leaving 9 bases not matched to a gene. Germline V gives CDR1 SGDLS, CDR2 YYNGEE. CDR3 size: 15 residues. The receptor was isolated from a human donor in good health. The chain couples TRBV9 to TRBJ1-2; 8 nucleotides agree with TRBD1. The sequencing sample was made of T cells isolated from PBMCs. CDR3 region: CASSPTGDGLYGYTF. The CDR3 DNA is TGTGCCAGCAGCCCGACAGGGGATGGACTCTATGGCTACACCTTC.